The T cell receptor (beta chain) described here comes from a study of T cell responses to AZD1222 COVID-19 vaccine. Broader study findings: Spike-wide vaccine-associated CD4 TCRs dominated at 160-218 and 743-854. Baseline antibody screening turned up just six seropositive AZD1222 recipients. Samples come after the peak T cell response, not at day 14.

As for this clone: Its antigen is currently unknown.

The assay was immunoSEQ multiplex PCR, and TCRdb's table has in-frame clones only and misses some. Here the sample spans 140,000 to 150,000 clones, approximately 86% being singletons. The V end lost 7 bases, the J end lost 6 bases, and 14 bases lay between the germline ends. The CDR3 covers 13 residues. The material was peripheral blood, obtained 28 days after the second dose of the MenACWY control vaccine. The V and J genes are TRBV12-3 or TRBV12-4 and TRBJ2-3, with D possibly being TRBD2 (5 bases). The TCR comes from an adult who received the MenACWY meningococcal vaccine as a control. The CDR3 nucleotides read TGTGCCAGCAACCGGAATGGGGAGGATACGCAGTATTTT. This translates into CASNRNGEDTQYF.